This entry lists 15 T cell receptor beta chains sequenced from one sample in a study of prognosis after radiotherapy for stage I lung cancer. With two-round multiplex PCR, TCR beta CDR3 sequences were amplified from genomic DNA. The authors ran first-round PCR with primers specific to each TRBV and TRBJ gene. Via MiXCR, TCRdb re-called the multiplex PCR reads, giving one row per CDR3 protein. The data contain over 25,000 distinct CDR3 sequences, 35% to 55% of them singletons. This sample comprised PBMCs, obtained before or after stereotactic body radiation therapy (not recorded which). The receptors were gathered from a donor at least 50 years old with non-small cell lung cancer.

In this sample, this clonotype turned up many times. This chain uses TRBV7-2 with TRBJ2-3, with 7 bases aligning to TRBD2. Trimming took 0 bases from V and 5 from J; bases not matched to a gene: 5. The CDR3 totals 15 residues. The germline gives CDR1 SGHTA, CDR2 FQGNSA. The CDR3 here is CASSLAFLAVDTQYF. Written as DNA, the CDR3 is TGTGCCAGCAGCTTAGCGTTTCTAGCGGTAGATACGCAGTATTTT.

In its sample, this clonotype was seen many times. V is TRBV20-1 and J is TRBJ2-3, with TRBD2 matching over 12 bases. This CDR3 region has 17 residues. Germline loops: CDR1 DFQATT, CDR2 SNEGSKA (reference sequence). With 2 bases clipped from V and 6 bases from J, the junction kept 12 bases outside the gene matches. The CDR3 DNA reads as TGCAGTGCTAGATTGGAACGGACTAGCGGGATTAGGGATACGCAGTATTTT. It specifies CSARLERTSGIRDTQYF.

The J gene is TRBJ2-2, the V gene TRBV6-1, with a weak D call TRBD1 (5 bases). The CDR3 consists of 13 residues. Per germline, CDR1 MNHNS and CDR2 SASEGT. Trimming stripped 6 bases from V and 2 bases from J, with 7 bases between. The CDR3 bases are TGTGCCAGCAGGACAGATAACACCGGGGAGCTGTTTTTT. Protein sequence: CASRTDNTGELFF.

The genes are TRBV6-2 or TRBV6-3 and TRBJ1-1; TRBD1 matches 7 bases. V trimming: 6 bases; J trimming: 1 base; junction bases outside the gene matches: 14. This CDR3 is 17 amino acids long. Germline lookup yields CDR1 MNHEY and CDR2 SVGEGT. This chain's CDR3 is CASSLSEDRRWNTEAFF. CDR3 nucleotide sequence: TGTGCCAGCAGCCTAAGTGAGGACAGGAGATGGAACACTGAAGCTTTCTTT.

The CDR3: CASSPRGVSKNIQYF. The CDR3, as DNA: TGTGCCAGCAGCCCGCGGGGTGTGTCCAAAAACATTCAGTACTTC. This sequence joins TRBV28 and TRBJ2-4, with D possibly matching TRBD2 (6 bases). This CDR3 contains 15 residues. Germline V gene lookup returns CDR1 MDHEN and CDR2 SYDVKM. V was clipped by 6 bases and J by 2 bases, with 14 bases between them.

A word on this clonotype: At one boundary the junction diverges from the germline segment, which might be a read error. CDR3 nucleotides: TGTGTCAGCTCACAGACAGAAGGTCGTGCAGATACGCAGTATTTT. As protein: CVSSQTEGRADTQYF. The V and J genes are TRBV18 and TRBJ2-3, with TRBD1 as a possible D gene (5 bases). Germline assignment: CDR1 KGHSH and CDR2 LQKENI. The CDR3 has 15 amino acids.

This clonotype counts as medium-sized. This chain uses TRBV27 with TRBJ2-1; TRBD2 agrees at 10 bases. This CDR3 has 17 residues. With V trimmed by 5 bases and J by 3 bases, 10 bases remained unmatched. In germline, CDR1 is MNHEY, CDR2 SMNVEV (reference sequence). CDR3 region: CASSPRKRTSGYNEQFF. CDR3 bases: TGTGCCAGCAGTCCACGTAAACGGACTAGCGGCTACAATGAGCAGTTCTTC.

This clonotype was detected ten times or more. The rearrangement links TRBV7-9 to TRBJ2-2; TRBD2 agrees at 13 bases. V dropped 5 bases and J dropped 8; count of bases not matched to a gene: 8. This CDR3 comprises 16 residues. From germline, CDR1 is SEHNR and CDR2 FQNEAQ (reference sequence). Written as DNA, the CDR3 is TGTGCCAGCAGCCCAGGACTAGCGGGAGAAACTGGGGAGCTGTTTTTT. Translated: CASSPGLAGETGELFF.

This clonotype was detected ten times or more. At one of its ends the junction is not consistent with the germline gene, which may arise from a read error. The chain combines TRBV4-1 with TRBJ2-7; D unresolved. This CDR3 is 15 amino acids long. Germline assignment: CDR1 MGHRA and CDR2 YSYEKL. The CDR3 loop reads CASSQEVTQSYEQYF. As DNA, the CDR3 is TGCGCCAGCAGCCAAGAAGTAACACAATCCTACGAGCAATACTTC.

The chain employs TRBV20-1 and TRBJ1-6; D is possibly TRBD1 (6 bases). From germline, CDR1 is DFQATT and CDR2 SNEGSKA (reference sequence). The V end lost 3 bases, the J end lost 10 bases, and 16 bases lay between the germline ends. The CDR3 has 14 residues. The CDR3 bases are TGCAGTGCTAGGGGGGGCAGTGTGTACTCACCCCTCCACTTT. It yields the protein CSARGGSVYSPLHF.

As for this clonotype: A far larger clone is a single base away, which makes a read error likely. The chain has TRBV28 and TRBJ1-1; unclear D gene. This CDR3 comprises 12 residues. Deletions cut 7 bases from V and 1 base from J, with 7 bases between. Per the germline V gene, CDR1 is MDHEN and CDR2 is SYDVKM. In DNA form, the CDR3 reads TGTGCCAGCATCTTCGGGAACACTGAAGCTTTCTTT. Residues: CASIFGNTEAFF.

The chain recombines TRBV12-3 or TRBV12-4 with TRBJ2-3, with D possibly matching TRBD2 (6 bases). The CDR3 contains 15 residues. Deletions cut 7 bases from V and 2 bases from J, with 16 bases between. The CDR3 bases are TGTGCCAGCACCTACTGGGCGGGAACCACAGATACGCAGTATTTT. Translating it yields CASTYWAGTTDTQYF.

The chain has TRBV12-3 or TRBV12-4 and TRBJ1-2; TRBD1 might be the D (5 bases). This CDR3 spans 14 amino acids. V lost 8 bases, J lost 7 bases, and 20 bases lay in between. The CDR3 coding sequence is TGTGCCAGCGGGTTTGGGGGATGGGGCTCTGGCTACACCTTC. It codes for CASGFGGWGSGYTF.

This clonotype was detected once. The chain employs TRBV7-9 and TRBJ2-1; 14 nucleotides align to TRBD2. The germline V gene has CDR1 SEHNR and CDR2 FQNEAQ (reference sequence). There are 16 residues in the CDR3. V lost 10 bases and J lost 0; bases outside the gene matches: 5. The CDR3 loop reads CATPGTSGSSYNEQFF. CDR3 coding DNA: TGTGCCACTCCCGGGACTAGCGGGAGCTCCTACAATGAGCAGTTCTTC.

The V gene is TRBV20-1, the J gene TRBJ2-3; D gene ambiguous. The CDR3 runs to 13 residues. Trimming shortened V by 3 bases and J by 1 base, and 8 bases separated the two germline ends. The germline CDR1 and CDR2 sequences are DFQATT and SNEGSKA (reference sequence). CDR3 residues: CSARNQGTDTQYF. Written as DNA, the CDR3 is TGCAGTGCTAGGAACCAGGGCACAGATACGCAGTATTTT.